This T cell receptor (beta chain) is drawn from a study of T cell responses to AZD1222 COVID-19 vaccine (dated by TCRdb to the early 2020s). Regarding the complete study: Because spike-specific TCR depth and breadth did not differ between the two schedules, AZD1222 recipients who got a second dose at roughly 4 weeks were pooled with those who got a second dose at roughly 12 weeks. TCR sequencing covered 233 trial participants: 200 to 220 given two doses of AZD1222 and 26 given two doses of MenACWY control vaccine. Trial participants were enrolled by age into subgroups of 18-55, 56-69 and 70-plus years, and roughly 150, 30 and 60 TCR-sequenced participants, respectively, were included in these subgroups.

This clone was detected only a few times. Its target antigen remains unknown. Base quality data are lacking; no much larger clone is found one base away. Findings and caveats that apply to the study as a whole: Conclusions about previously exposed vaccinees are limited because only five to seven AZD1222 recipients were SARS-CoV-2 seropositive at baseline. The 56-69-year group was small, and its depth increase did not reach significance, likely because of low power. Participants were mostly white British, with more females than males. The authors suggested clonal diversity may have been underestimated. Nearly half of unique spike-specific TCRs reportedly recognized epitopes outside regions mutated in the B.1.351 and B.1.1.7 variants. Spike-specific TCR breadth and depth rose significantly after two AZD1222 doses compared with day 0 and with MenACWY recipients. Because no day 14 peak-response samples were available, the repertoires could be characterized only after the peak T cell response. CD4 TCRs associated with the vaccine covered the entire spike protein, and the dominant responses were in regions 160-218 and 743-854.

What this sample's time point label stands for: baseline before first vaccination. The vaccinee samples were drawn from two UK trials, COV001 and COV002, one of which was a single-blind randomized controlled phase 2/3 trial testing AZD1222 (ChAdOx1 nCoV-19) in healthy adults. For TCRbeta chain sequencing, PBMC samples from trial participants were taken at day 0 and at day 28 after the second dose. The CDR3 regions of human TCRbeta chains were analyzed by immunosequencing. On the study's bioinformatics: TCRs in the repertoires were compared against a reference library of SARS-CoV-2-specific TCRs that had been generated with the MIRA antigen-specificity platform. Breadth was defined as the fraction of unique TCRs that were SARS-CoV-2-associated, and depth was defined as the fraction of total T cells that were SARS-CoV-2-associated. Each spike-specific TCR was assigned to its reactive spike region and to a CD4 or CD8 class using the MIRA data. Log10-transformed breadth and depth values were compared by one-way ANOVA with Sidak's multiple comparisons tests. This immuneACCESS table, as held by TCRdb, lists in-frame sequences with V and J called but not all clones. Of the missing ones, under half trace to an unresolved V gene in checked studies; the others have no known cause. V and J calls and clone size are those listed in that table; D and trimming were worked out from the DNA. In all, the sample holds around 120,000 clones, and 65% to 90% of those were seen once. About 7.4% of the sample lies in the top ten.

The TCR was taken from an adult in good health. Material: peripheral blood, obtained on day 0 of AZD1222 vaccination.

The nucleotide sequence is TGTGCCAGCAGCTTGGCCGGCACTACTCACGAGCAGTACTTC. This yields the protein CASSLAGTTHEQYF. The V and J genes are TRBV5-5 and TRBJ2-7; no D gene is confidently identified. The germline V gene (reference sequence) supplies CDR1 SGHKS and CDR2 YYEKEE. The CDR3, from cysteine to phenylalanine, totals 14 residues. CDR3 DNA only is kept here, 42 bases in frame from base 1. V is reduced by 0 bases and J by 5 bases, leaving a spacing of 12 bases between them.